The 16 T cell receptor beta chains below all came from one sample that was sequenced in a study of blood T cell repertoires in COVID-19. Measured with immunoSEQ multiplex PCR; TCRdb has only the in-frame clones, and not every one. The sample holds about 330,000 clones, approximately 88% seen once. The sequenced sample was peripheral blood. Source of these receptors: a man between 25 and 39 years old with COVID-19, enrolled during active disease.

The chain recombines TRBV9 with TRBJ1-1, with D maybe TRBD1 (5 bases). The CDR3 totals 15 residues. V was cut by 6 bases and J by 3 bases, with 18 bases left in between. CDR1 and CDR2 (germline): SGDLS, YYNGEE. In nucleotides, the CDR3 is TGTGCCAGCACCCCAGCTCGGGGGTGGGACACTGAAGCTTTCTTT. It encodes CASTPARGWDTEAFF.

The CDR3 sequence: CASSSTHSTGSNQPQHF. Here the CDR3 DNA reads TGTGCCAGCAGCTCTACTCACTCAACGGGGAGCAATCAGCCCCAGCATTTT. The J gene is TRBJ1-5, the V gene TRBV7-2; D not resolved. CDR1 is SGHTA and CDR2 is FQGNSA in the germline V gene. The V gene lost 4 bases and the J gene lost 1 base, with 17 bases spanning the gap. This CDR3 is built from 17 residues.

The chain has TRBV7-9 and TRBJ2-1, with TRBD2 identical over 12 bases. There are 15 residues in the CDR3. V was pared by 5 bases and J by 6 bases, with 5 bases of the junction left unmatched. The germline V gene encodes CDR1 SEHNR and CDR2 FQNEAQ (reference sequence). The chain's CDR3 is CASSVTSGSPNEQFF. The CDR3 DNA follows: TGTGCCAGCAGCGTGACTAGCGGGAGCCCCAATGAGCAGTTCTTC.

This chain connects TRBV4-1 to TRBJ1-2, with D unclear. The V end lost 4 bases, the J end lost 0 bases, and 15 bases lay between the germline ends. Germline lookup yields CDR1 MGHRA and CDR2 YSYEKL. The CDR3 is 16 amino acids. The CDR3 DNA reads TGCGCCAGCAGCCGTCTAGTCGTGGCCGCTAACTATGGCTACACCTTC. This codes for CASSRLVVAANYGYTF.

Comment on this clone: This sample also contains other DNA sequences that code for the same CDR3. This chain joins TRBV7-2 and TRBJ1-1; possible D gene TRBD1, 6 bases. This CDR3 has 13 amino acids. CDR1 SGHTA and CDR2 FQGNSA come from the germline V gene. V was trimmed by 6 bases and J by 1 base, leaving 9 bases between them. The CDR3 sequence is CASSSDRNTEAFF. The CDR3 nucleotides are TGTGCCAGCAGTTCGGACAGGAACACTGAAGCTTTCTTT.

The chain is built from TRBV7-2 and TRBJ2-2, with D possibly matching TRBD1 (5 bases). This CDR3 has 13 residues. The ends were cut back, 1 base at V and 8 bases at J, with 8 bases in the middle. CDR1 is SGHTA and CDR2 is FQGNSA in the germline V gene. This CDR3 is CASSLETAGELFF. As DNA, the CDR3 is TGTGCCAGCAGCTTAGAGACAGCAGGGGAGCTGTTTTTT.

The chain uses TRBV27 and TRBJ1-1, with D possibly being TRBD1 (6 bases). The CDR3 has 16 amino acids. The germline V gene has CDR1 MNHEY and CDR2 SMNVEV (reference sequence). The V gene lost 5 bases and the J gene lost 2 bases, with 18 bases spanning the gap. The CDR3 is CASSLRKTGGNTEAFF. The DNA of the CDR3 is TGTGCCAGCAGTCTGAGAAAGACAGGAGGAAACACTGAAGCTTTCTTT.

The chain is built from TRBV4-1 and TRBJ1-1; D remains ambiguous. CDR3 length: 11 amino acids. Between the trimmed V and J ends, which lost 1 base and 6 bases, there was a span of 3 bases. Per the germline V gene, CDR1 is MGHRA and CDR2 is YSYEKL. The CDR3 reads CASSQGAEAFF. CDR3 nucleotide sequence: TGCGCCAGCAGCCAAGGAGCTGAAGCTTTCTTT.

The genes are TRBV5-8 and TRBJ1-1; D is unclear. The CDR3 spans 13 residues. CDR1 and CDR2 (germline): SGHTS, YDEGEE. The V gene lost 2 bases and the J gene lost 5 bases, with 10 bases spanning the gap. The CDR3 loop reads CASSLQGGTEAFF. The CDR3 DNA reads TGTGCCAGCAGCTTACAAGGAGGTACTGAAGCTTTCTTT. Combining the CDR3 with reference TRBV5-8 and TRBJ1-1 gives the whole variable domain EAGVTQSPTHLIKTRGQQATLRCSPISGHTSVYWYQQALGLGLQFLLWYDEGEERNRGNFPPRFSGRQFPNYSSELNVNALELEDSALYLCASSLQGGTEAFFGQGTRLTVV.

V is TRBV6-6 and J is TRBJ1-5; 7 bases agree with TRBD1. Germline CDR1 MNHNY, CDR2 SVGAGI (reference sequence). The V segment lost 10 bases and the J segment 7 bases; nucleotides outside the gene matches: 16. The length of the CDR3 is 15 residues. CDR3 coding DNA: TGTGCCACTCGCCCTAGGGGGCAGGTTAAGCAGCCCCAGCATTTT. Amino acids: CATRPRGQVKQPQHF.

The chain combines TRBV9 with TRBJ2-7, with TRBD1 matching over 10 bases. The CDR3 loop spans 14 amino acids. Trimming cost V 0 bases and J 6 bases; bases outside gene matches: 3. Germline-derived CDR1 and CDR2 are SGDLS and YYNGEE. For the CDR3, the DNA is TGTGCCAGCAGCGTAGGACAGGGGGCCTTCGAGCAGTACTTC. This gives the protein CASSVGQGAFEQYF.

J is TRBJ2-5 and V is TRBV3-1 (or the pseudogene TRBV3-2); D gene ambiguous. This CDR3 has 12 residues. The V and J ends lost 1 base and 3 bases respectively, with 3 bases between them. CDR1 and CDR2 from the germline V gene are LGHDT and YNNKEL (reference sequence). The CDR3 region has the DNA TGTGCCAGCAGCCAAGCGGAAGAGACCCAGTACTTC. This codes for CASSQAEETQYF.

This rearrangement joins TRBV5-4 to TRBJ2-7, with 9 bases identical to TRBD1. V lost 7 bases and J lost 6; bases outside the gene matches: 8. In germline, CDR1 is SGHNT, CDR2 YYREEE (reference sequence). This CDR3 is 13 amino acids long. The CDR3 region is CASCADRGGEQYF. CDR3 in DNA: TGTGCCAGCTGCGCGGACAGGGGCGGCGAGCAGTACTTC.

This clone was detected a few times. V is TRBV7-3 and J is TRBJ2-2; 9 positions match TRBD1. With V trimmed by 3 bases and J by 1 base, 3 bases remained unmatched. This CDR3 contains 16 residues. The germline gives CDR1 SGHTA, CDR2 FQGTGA. The CDR3 reads CASSFGGQGNTGELFF. CDR3 sequence (DNA): TGTGCCAGCAGCTTTGGGGGACAGGGGAACACCGGGGAGCTGTTTTTT.

The V and J genes are TRBV7-9 and TRBJ2-2, with 8 positions matching TRBD2. The CDR3 length is 15 residues. With V trimmed by 5 bases and J by 7 bases, 9 bases remained unmatched. Germline CDR1 and CDR2: SEHNR and FQNEAQ (reference sequence). In DNA form, the CDR3 reads TGTGCCAGCAGCGACCTCGGGGGGGGCGGCGGGGAGCTGTTTTTT. This codes for CASSDLGGGGGELFF.

This clone appeared a single time. The V gene is TRBV7-8, the J gene TRBJ1-6, with D uncertain. The germline gives CDR1 SGHVS, CDR2 FQNEAQ. The CDR3 contains 12 residues. V gave up 4 bases and J gave up 7 bases, with 5 bases separating them. CDR3 nucleotide sequence: TGTGCCAGCAGCTCCGCGAATTCACCCCTCCACTTT. Translated, it gives CASSSANSPLHF.